Sequencing of this T cell receptor (beta chain) was carried out in a study of beta chain features in type 1 diabetes (dated by TCRdb to 2016 to 2019). Regarding the complete study: No differences in mean age, gender distribution, total cell number or subset yield were found between patients and healthy donors. The study compared the TCRB repertoires of sorted circulating CD4+ T cell subsets in recently diagnosed type 1 diabetes patients with those in matched healthy donors. A total of 90 million to 130 million sorted cells were examined across all samples, and a strong correlation was observed between cell number per subset and RNA yield. Naive and central memory subsets were obtained from all 30 or so donors, but regulatory and stem cell-like memory subsets were isolated from only 8 patients and roughly 8 healthy donors.

Each donor gave one peripheral blood draw, averaging roughly 100 mL, which was collected into heparinised tubes. Using a panel that included CD45RO, CCR7, CD25, CD127, CD95 and CD27, naive, central memory, regulatory and stem cell-like memory CD4+ T cells were sorted on a BD FACSAria II. Purity was above 95% for every sorted population. PBMCs were separated immediately by Lymphoprep density gradient centrifugation and were stained directly, without being cultured. So that batch effects would be minimized, each experiment stained and sorted samples in pairs, pairing one healthy donor with one patient. This clone was observed a few times. The target of this receptor is not known. Base qualities are not provided; no much larger clone lies one nucleotide away. The investigation overall reported the following: At VDJ recombination sites, type 1 diabetes patients had fewer insertions and more deleted nucleotides, which implies abnormalities in thymic rearrangement. Because cDNA rather than genomic DNA was sequenced, highly expressing activated cells could have been over-represented, although no difference in activation and CD3 levels was found between groups. The naive, central memory and regulatory TCRB repertoires appeared to resemble one another more closely among patients than among healthy donors. PCR might favor shorter templates, but patient and control samples were amplified and corrected together, so any skew would affect both groups equally. In all four CD4+ subsets, TCRB CDR3 length was moderately but significantly shorter in type 1 diabetes patients. HLA sub-analyses involved small numbers of individuals, so any influence of HLA type on TCRB rearrangement remained unresolved.

All of the isolated RNA was reverse transcribed with the High Capacity cDNA Reverse Transcription Kit, so expressed TCRB transcripts were sequenced. Naive, central memory and regulatory T cell samples underwent deep immunoSEQ sequencing, averaging roughly 3.3 million total reads per sample. Sorted cells were lysed in RLT buffer, and RNA was extracted using DNase-treated RNeasy Micro or Mini kits according to cell number. To prevent cross-contamination, each cell subset was processed individually, whereas patient and healthy donor samples were processed jointly. TCRB sequences were amplified from cDNA with the immunoSEQ multiplex PCR, producing 87-bp fragments spanning the CDR3 region. Sequencing of the amplicons was done on the Illumina HiSeq platform. On the authors' methods: PCR bias was computationally corrected using synthetic template baselines, reads within Hamming distance 2 were collapsed, and singletons that could not be merged were discarded. Reads were aligned against IMGT so that V, D and J genes, CDR3 length and insertions or deletions at six rearrangement sites could be assigned. Within each subset, clonotype counts were normalized to the number of sorted cells before true diversity and Gini coefficients were calculated with the tcR R package. Repertoire sharing was quantified using the overlap coefficient calculated on TCRB nucleotide sequences. As a proxy for the pre-selection repertoire, out-of-frame TCRB sequences from naive cells were analyzed. What TCRdb holds here is the immuneACCESS table cut down to in-frame rearrangements. Part of the clones is not present; checked against another copy, under half of the missing clones reflect an unresolved V gene, and the others are unexplained. V and J calls and clone size come straight from that table; D and trimming were deduced from the DNA. For this sample there are about 740,000 clones; 10% to 15% appear just once. 0.022% of the sample comes from the top ten.

From its cysteine to its phenylalanine, the CDR3 spans 16 amino acids. Just the 48-base CDR3 DNA is kept, in frame starting at base 1. Trimming at the junction amounts to 5 bases on V and 3 bases on J, and the germline ends lie 17 bases apart. CDR1 and CDR2 (MDHEN, SYDVKM) derive from the germline V gene. Sequenced: naive CD4+ T cells from blood. According to the study, the label for this sample's cell subset or site signals: true naive CD4+ T cells. The receptor was isolated from a young man with type 1 diabetes. The sequence links TRBV28 to TRBJ1-5; a tentative D call is TRBD1 (6 bases match). The CDR3 corresponds to CASSLTGRGYNQPQHF. The DNA sequence is given as TGTGCCAGCAGTCTGACCGGGAGGGGGTACAATCAGCCCCAGCATTTT.